These T cell receptor beta chains were read from a single sample in a study of blood T cell repertoires in COVID-19. The repertoire was sequenced with immunoSEQ multiplex PCR; TCRdb's copy has only in-frame clones and lacks some. In the table there are 350,000 to 450,000 clones, just over 90% of which are singletons. The sequenced material came from PBMCs or T cells enriched from blood (not recorded which). Source of these receptors: a woman aged 40 to 50 who had been exposed to COVID-19. The CDR3 runs from the conserved cysteine through the conserved F or W. Each record gives: J gene, CDR3 length, V gene, D gene, clone size, CDR3 protein, CDR3 DNA. D genes are given only for firm matches. Only some rows state a clone size, as once, few, many or a class for expanded clones.

TRBJ2-7,14,TRBV6-5,NA,NA,CASSYDQGSYEQYF,TGTGCCAGCAGTTACGATCAGGGCTCCTACGAGCAGTACTTC
TRBJ1-2,13,TRBV3-1/TRBV3-2,TRBD1,NA,CASRRDRVGGYTF,TGTGCCAGCAGACGAGACAGGGTGGGTGGCTACACCTTC
TRBJ1-1,14,TRBV27,NA,NA,CASSPGYFKTEAFF,TGTGCCAGCAGTCCAGGGTATTTCAAGACTGAAGCTTTCTTT
TRBJ1-6,15,TRBV7-6,NA,NA,CASSSTGSYNSPLHF,TGTGCCAGCAGCTCGACAGGCTCCTATAATTCACCCCTCCACTTT
TRBJ1-2,13,TRBV19,NA,once,CASSIWSGYGYTF,TGTGCCAGTAGTATTTGGTCCGGCTATGGCTACACCTTC
TRBJ2-2,15,TRBV7-9,TRBD1,NA,CASSSGTGMSGELFF,TGTGCCAGCAGCTCTGGGACAGGGATGAGCGGGGAGCTGTTTTTT
TRBJ1-1,12,TRBV29-1,NA,NA,CSVEGQSPEAFF,TGCAGCGTTGAAGGACAGAGCCCTGAAGCTTTCTTT
TRBJ2-3,15,TRBV5-4,NA,NA,CASSTGGKSTDTQYF,TGTGCCAGCAGCACCGGCGGGAAGAGCACAGATACGCAGTATTTT
TRBJ2-3,16,TRBV6-1,NA,NA,CASSEAAWTGTDTQYF,TGTGCCAGCAGTGAAGCGGCCTGGACAGGCACAGATACGCAGTATTTT
TRBJ2-5,16,TRBV9,TRBD2,once,CASSVGASGGWETQYF,TGTGCCAGCAGCGTAGGGGCTAGCGGGGGATGGGAGACCCAGTACTTC
TRBJ2-3,16,TRBV12-5,TRBD2,NA,CASGFNIAGGADTQYF,TGTGCTAGTGGTTTCAACATAGCGGGAGGGGCAGATACGCAGTATTTT
TRBJ1-3,14,TRBV5-1,NA,once,CASSPVWSGNTIYF,TGCGCCAGCAGCCCGGTTTGGTCTGGAAACACCATATATTTT
TRBJ2-7,15,TRBV5-5,TRBD1,few,CASSLEGQGNYEQYF,TGTGCCAGCAGCTTGGAGGGACAGGGGAACTACGAGCAGTACTTC
TRBJ2-6,16,TRBV2,NA,once,CASKLPGSSGANVLTF,TGTGCCAGCAAACTGCCCGGGAGCTCTGGGGCCAACGTCCTGACTTTC
TRBJ1-2,16,TRBV4-1,TRBD1,NA,CASSQEGGQGRYGYTF,TGCGCCAGCAGCCAAGAGGGGGGACAGGGCAGGTATGGCTACACCTTC
TRBJ1-1,16,TRBV6-5,NA,NA,CASSYPSLTGNTEAFF,TGTGCCAGCAGTTACCCGAGTTTAACGGGGAACACTGAAGCTTTCTTT
TRBJ2-3,16,TRBV7-2,NA,NA,CASSLLHLVSTDTQYF,TGTGCCAGCAGCTTACTCCACTTAGTCAGCACAGATACGCAGTATTTT
TRBJ2-7,12,TRBV12-3/TRBV12-4,NA,NA,CASSLDTYEQYF,TGTGCCAGCAGTTTAGACACCTACGAGCAGTACTTC
TRBJ1-1,16,TRBV19,NA,once,CASSIDHQRANTEAFF,TGTGCCAGTAGTATAGATCACCAGCGGGCAAACACTGAAGCTTTCTTT
TRBJ1-2,15,TRBV3-1/TRBV3-2,NA,NA,CASSQDAQGFYGYTF,TGTGCCAGCAGCCAAGATGCACAGGGTTTCTATGGCTACACCTTC
TRBJ1-5,13,TRBV27,NA,NA,CASSLSYGQPQHF,TGTGCCAGCAGTTTATCGTACGGTCAGCCCCAGCATTTT
TRBJ1-6,16,TRBV5-6,NA,NA,CASSRRAGRANSPLHF,TGTGCCAGCAGCCGACGGGCAGGGAGGGCTAATTCACCCCTCCACTTT
TRBJ2-1,15,TRBV14,NA,NA,CASSLWGRRYNEQFF,TGTGCCAGCAGCCTCTGGGGCAGGAGATACAATGAGCAGTTCTTC
TRBJ1-5,14,TRBV5-8,NA,NA,CASSLRTDPQPQHF,TGTGCCAGCAGCTTGAGGACAGATCCTCAGCCCCAGCATTTT
TRBJ2-5,16,TRBV5-6,NA,once,CASSLAGSTVQETQYF,TGTGCCAGCAGCTTGGCGGGTAGCACGGTTCAAGAGACCCAGTACTTC
TRBJ1-3,15,TRBV5-6,NA,NA,CASSLGRGTGNTIYF,TGTGCCAGCAGCTTGGGGCGGGGTACTGGAAACACCATATATTTT
TRBJ1-1,14,TRBV2,NA,NA,CASNDGTSWTEAFF,TGTGCCAGCAACGATGGGACAAGCTGGACTGAAGCTTTCTTT
TRBJ1-1,13,TRBV10-1,TRBD1,NA,CASSQDRDTEAFF,TGCGCCAGCAGCCAGGACAGGGACACTGAAGCTTTCTTT
TRBJ2-3,16,TRBV7-6,TRBD1,NA,CASSLLGTGGLDTQYF,TGTGCCAGCAGCTTATTGGGGACAGGGGGTCTAGATACGCAGTATTTT
TRBJ1-2,13,TRBV4-1,TRBD1,NA,CASSQTGGYGYTF,TGCGCCAGCAGCCAGACAGGGGGGTATGGCTACACCTTC
TRBJ1-5,14,TRBV6-5,TRBD1,NA,CASSSDRDNQPQHF,TGTGCCAGCAGTTCCGACAGGGACAATCAGCCCCAGCATTTT
TRBJ1-2,14,TRBV6-2/TRBV6-3,NA,few,CASSPDSLNYGYTF,TGTGCCAGCAGCCCGGACAGTCTGAACTATGGCTACACCTTC
TRBJ1-2,15,TRBV3-1/TRBV3-2,NA,NA,CASSQITQGGYGYTF,TGTGCCAGCAGCCAAATTACGCAGGGAGGCTATGGCTACACCTTC
TRBJ2-7,14,TRBV2,NA,NA,CASTLGGAGYEQYF,TGTGCCAGCACCCTAGGGGGGGCTGGGTACGAGCAGTACTTC
TRBJ2-7,15,TRBV7-2,NA,NA,CASSLAFEVSYEQYF,TGTGCCAGCAGCTTAGCCTTCGAGGTCTCCTACGAGCAGTACTTC
TRBJ1-2,11,TRBV19,NA,NA,CASNTQTGYTF,TGTGCCAGTAACACACAGACCGGCTACACCTTC
TRBJ1-6,15,TRBV27,NA,NA,CASSLSSPGSSPLHF,TGTGCCAGCAGTTTATCATCCCCCGGGAGTTCACCCCTCCACTTT
TRBJ1-1,15,TRBV5-4,NA,NA,CASSLGGAADTEAFF,TGTGCCAGCAGCTTAGGTGGCGCCGCGGATACTGAAGCTTTCTTT
TRBJ1-4,16,TRBV25-1,TRBD1,once,CASSVATGKTNEKLFF,TGTGCCAGCAGTGTAGCGACAGGGAAAACTAATGAAAAACTGTTTTTT
TRBJ2-1,13,TRBV9,TRBD2,NA,CARRLADYNEQFF,TGTGCCAGACGACTAGCGGATTACAATGAGCAGTTCTTC
TRBJ1-5,16,TRBV7-9,TRBD1,NA,CASSFTGQGGVQPQHF,TGTGCCAGCAGCTTTACGGGACAGGGGGGCGTGCAGCCCCAGCATTTT
TRBJ1-1,12,TRBV29-1,NA,NA,CSVGRRNTEAFF,TGCAGCGTTGGGCGGAGAAACACTGAAGCTTTCTTT
TRBJ2-1,10,TRBV15,NA,NA,CATSSGEQFF,TGTGCCACCAGCTCCGGTGAGCAGTTCTTC
TRBJ2-7,15,TRBV7-6,TRBD1,NA,CASSSSPGQSYEQYF,TGTGCCAGCAGCTCCTCTCCGGGACAGAGCTACGAGCAGTACTTC
TRBJ1-2,15,TRBV19,NA,NA,CASSDGEGLNYGYTF,TGTGCCAGTAGTGACGGGGAGGGATTGAACTATGGCTACACCTTC
TRBJ2-7,17,TRBV10-1,TRBD1,NA,CASLPNKGQGASYEQYF,TGCGCCAGCCTACCCAATAAAGGACAGGGGGCCTCCTACGAGCAGTACTTC
TRBJ1-1,15,TRBV7-2,TRBD1,NA,CASSSPTGRNTEAFF,TGTGCCAGCAGCTCCCCGACAGGGCGTAACACTGAAGCTTTCTTT
TRBJ2-1,12,TRBV7-9,NA,NA,CASSFRSSGQFF,TGTGCCAGCAGCTTTCGATCCAGCGGGCAGTTCTTC
TRBJ1-6,15,TRBV5-1,NA,NA,CASSLYGGDNSPLHF,TGCGCCAGCAGCTTGTACGGAGGAGATAATTCACCCCTCCACTTT
TRBJ1-2,14,TRBV6-5,NA,once,CASSIRTGIYGYTF,TGTGCCAGCAGTATCCGGACGGGGATCTATGGCTACACCTTC
TRBJ1-1,14,TRBV2,NA,NA,CASSDSIVNTEAFF,TGTGCCAGCAGTGATTCGATAGTTAACACTGAAGCTTTCTTT
TRBJ1-2,11,TRBV30,NA,NA,CAWSVIYGYTF,TGTGCCTGGAGTGTTATCTATGGCTACACCTTC
TRBJ1-5,16,TRBV10-3,TRBD1,NA,CAISEGTGLSNQPQHF,TGTGCCATCAGTGAGGGGACAGGGCTGAGCAATCAGCCCCAGCATTTT
TRBJ1-5,16,TRBV27,NA,NA,CASAPLFQYGGKPQHF,TGTGCCAGCGCCCCCCTTTTTCAGTACGGGGGAAAGCCCCAGCATTTT